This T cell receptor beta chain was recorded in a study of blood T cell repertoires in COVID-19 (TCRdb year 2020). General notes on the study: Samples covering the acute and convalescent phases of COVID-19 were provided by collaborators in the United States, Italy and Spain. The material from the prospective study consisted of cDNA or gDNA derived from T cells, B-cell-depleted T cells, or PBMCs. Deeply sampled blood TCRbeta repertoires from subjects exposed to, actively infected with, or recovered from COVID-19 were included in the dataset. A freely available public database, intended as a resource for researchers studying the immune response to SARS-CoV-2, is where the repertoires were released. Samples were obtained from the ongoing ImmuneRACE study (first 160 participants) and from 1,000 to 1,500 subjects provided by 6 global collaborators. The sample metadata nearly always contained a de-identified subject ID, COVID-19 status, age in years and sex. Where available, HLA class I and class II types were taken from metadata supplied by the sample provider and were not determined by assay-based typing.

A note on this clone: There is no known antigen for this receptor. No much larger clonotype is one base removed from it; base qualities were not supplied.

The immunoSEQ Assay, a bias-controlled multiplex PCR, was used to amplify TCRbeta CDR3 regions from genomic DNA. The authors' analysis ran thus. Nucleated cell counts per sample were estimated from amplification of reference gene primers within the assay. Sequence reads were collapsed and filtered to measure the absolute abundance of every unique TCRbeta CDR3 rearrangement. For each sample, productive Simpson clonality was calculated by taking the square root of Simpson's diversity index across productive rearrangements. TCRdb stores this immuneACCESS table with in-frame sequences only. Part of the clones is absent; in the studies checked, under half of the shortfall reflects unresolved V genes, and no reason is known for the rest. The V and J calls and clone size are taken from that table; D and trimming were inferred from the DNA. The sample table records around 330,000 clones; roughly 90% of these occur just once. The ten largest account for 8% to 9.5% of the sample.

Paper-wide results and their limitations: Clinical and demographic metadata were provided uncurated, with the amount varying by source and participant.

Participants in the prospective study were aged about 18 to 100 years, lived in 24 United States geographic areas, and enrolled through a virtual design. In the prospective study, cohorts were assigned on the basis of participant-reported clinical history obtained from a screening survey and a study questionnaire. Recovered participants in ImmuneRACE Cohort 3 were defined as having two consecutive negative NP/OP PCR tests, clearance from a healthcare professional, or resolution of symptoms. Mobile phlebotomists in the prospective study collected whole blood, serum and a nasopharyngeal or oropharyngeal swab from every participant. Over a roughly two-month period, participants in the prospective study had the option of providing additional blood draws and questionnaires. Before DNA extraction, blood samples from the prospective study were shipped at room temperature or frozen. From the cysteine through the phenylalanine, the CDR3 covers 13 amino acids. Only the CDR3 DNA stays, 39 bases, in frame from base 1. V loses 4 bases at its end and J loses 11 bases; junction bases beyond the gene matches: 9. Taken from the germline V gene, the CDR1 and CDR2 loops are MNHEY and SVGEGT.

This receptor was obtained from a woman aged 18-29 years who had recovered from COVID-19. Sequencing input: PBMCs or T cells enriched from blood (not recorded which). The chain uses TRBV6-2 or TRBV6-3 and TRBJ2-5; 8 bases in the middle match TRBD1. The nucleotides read TGTGCCAGCAGTTGGGACAGGTATACCGGACAGTACTTC. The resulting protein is CASSWDRYTGQYF.